This record looks at one T cell receptor (beta chain) sequence and its context. This CDR3 has 18 amino acids. The method was immunoSEQ multiplex PCR; TCRdb's version includes in-frame clones alone and lacks a portion of them. The table records about 190,000 clones, 86% of them present only once. This sample is drawn from a study of blood T cell repertoires in COVID-19. Cohort placement rested on clinical history that participants reported themselves. Sequencing was performed on PBMCs or T cells enriched from blood (not recorded which). The clonotype originates from a man aged 35 to 55 with acute COVID-19. The chain combines TRBV21-1 with TRBJ1-1. TRBV21-1 is a recognized pseudogene. In DNA form, the CDR3 reads TGTGCCAGCAGCAAACTCCGGGACGGGAGTAAAATGAACACTGAAGCTTTCTTT. Its protein is CASSKLRDGSKMNTEAFF.